The 3 T cell receptor beta chains below come from one sample, sequenced in a study of blood T cell repertoires in COVID-19. Profiling relied on immunoSEQ multiplex PCR, and the TCRdb table lists in-frame clones only, not all of them. This table holds approximately 220,000 clones, around 86% found once. Sequencing was performed on peripheral blood. The receptors here all came from a man aged 55 to 70 with acute or convalescent COVID-19.

This clone was seen just once. The chain is built from TRBV21-1 and TRBJ2-5; the listed D gene, TRBD1, was not tested against the DNA. TRBV21-1 is shown as a pseudogene. The CDR3 has 16 residues. The CDR3 loop is CARPGSVSGRPGTQYF. The CDR3 region has the DNA TGTGCCAGGCCAGGATCGGTCTCCGGCCGCCCTGGGACCCAGTACTTC.

This clone came up once. The rearrangement uses TRBV3-1 (or the pseudogene TRBV3-2) and TRBJ2-5, with 10 bases fitting TRBD2. Unmatched junction bases numbered 3, after V lost 1 base and J lost 1 base. Germline-derived CDR1 and CDR2 are LGHDT and YNNKEL (reference sequence). CDR3 size: 16 residues. In DNA form, the CDR3 reads TGTGCCAGCAGCCAAGTTCTAGCGGGGGTCCAAGAGACCCAGTACTTC. Translating gives CASSQVLAGVQETQYF.

The CDR3 spells CASSGLRFNEKLFF. CDR3 in DNA: TGTGCCAGCAGTGGTCTCAGATTTAACGAAAAACTGTTTTTT. The rearrangement joins TRBV2 to TRBJ1-4; no firm D call. The germline V gene encodes CDR1 SNHLY and CDR2 FYNNEI. The CDR3 covers 14 residues. With 4 bases removed from V and 8 bases from J, the gap between germline ends came to 14 bases.